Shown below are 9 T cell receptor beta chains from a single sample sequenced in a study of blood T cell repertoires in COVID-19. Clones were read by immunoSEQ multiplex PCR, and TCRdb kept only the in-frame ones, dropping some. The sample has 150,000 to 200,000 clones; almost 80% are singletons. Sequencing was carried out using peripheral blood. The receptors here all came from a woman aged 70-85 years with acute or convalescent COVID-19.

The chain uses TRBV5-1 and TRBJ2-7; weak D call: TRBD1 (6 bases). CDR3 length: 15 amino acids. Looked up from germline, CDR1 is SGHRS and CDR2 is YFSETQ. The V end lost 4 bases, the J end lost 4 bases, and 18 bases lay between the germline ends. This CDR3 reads CASSGGRDHLYEQYF. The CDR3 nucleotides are TGCGCCAGCAGCGGGGGCCGGGACCATTTGTACGAGCAGTACTTC.

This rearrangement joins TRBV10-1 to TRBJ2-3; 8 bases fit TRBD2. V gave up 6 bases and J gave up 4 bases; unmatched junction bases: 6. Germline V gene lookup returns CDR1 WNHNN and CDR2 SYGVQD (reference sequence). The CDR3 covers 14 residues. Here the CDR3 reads CASSPGLVPDTQYF. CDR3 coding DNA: TGCGCCAGCAGCCCGGGACTAGTACCAGATACGCAGTATTTT.

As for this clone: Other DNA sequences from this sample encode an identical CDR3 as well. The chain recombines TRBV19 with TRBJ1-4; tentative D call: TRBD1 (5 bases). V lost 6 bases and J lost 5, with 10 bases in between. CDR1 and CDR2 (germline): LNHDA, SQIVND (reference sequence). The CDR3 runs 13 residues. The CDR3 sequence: CASRDTLNEKLFF. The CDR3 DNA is TGTGCCAGTAGGGACACCCTGAATGAAAAACTGTTTTTT. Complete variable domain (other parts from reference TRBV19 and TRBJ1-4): DGGITQSPKYLFRKEGQNVTLSCEQNLNHDAMYWYRQDPGQGLRLIYYSQIVNDFQKGDIAEGYSVSREKKESFPLTVTSAQKNPTAFYLCASRDTLNEKLFFGSGTQLSVL.

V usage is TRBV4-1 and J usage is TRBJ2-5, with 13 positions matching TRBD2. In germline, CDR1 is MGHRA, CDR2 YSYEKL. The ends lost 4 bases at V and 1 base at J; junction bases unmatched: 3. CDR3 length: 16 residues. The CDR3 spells CASSRGLAGVQETQYF. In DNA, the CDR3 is TGCGCCAGCAGCCGAGGACTAGCGGGAGTCCAAGAGACCCAGTACTTC.

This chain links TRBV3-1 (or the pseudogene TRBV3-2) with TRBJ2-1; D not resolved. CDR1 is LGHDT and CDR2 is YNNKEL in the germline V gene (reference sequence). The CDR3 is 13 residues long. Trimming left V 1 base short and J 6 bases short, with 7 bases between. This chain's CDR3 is CASSQVAGNEQFF. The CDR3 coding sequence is TGTGCCAGCAGCCAAGTAGCTGGCAATGAGCAGTTCTTC.

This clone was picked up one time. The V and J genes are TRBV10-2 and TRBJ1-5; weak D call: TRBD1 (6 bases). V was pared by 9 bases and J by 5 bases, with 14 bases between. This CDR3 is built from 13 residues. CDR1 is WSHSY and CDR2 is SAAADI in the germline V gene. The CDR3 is CASTRQVDQPQHF. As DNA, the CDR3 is TGCGCCAGTACTAGACAGGTTGATCAGCCCCAGCATTTT.

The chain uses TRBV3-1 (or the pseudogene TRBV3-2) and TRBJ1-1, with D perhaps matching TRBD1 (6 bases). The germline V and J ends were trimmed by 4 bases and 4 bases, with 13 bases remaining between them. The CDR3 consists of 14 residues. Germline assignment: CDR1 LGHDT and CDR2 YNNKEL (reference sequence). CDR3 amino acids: CASSPNGGGTEAFF. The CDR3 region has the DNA TGTGCCAGCAGCCCGAATGGGGGCGGCACTGAAGCTTTCTTT.

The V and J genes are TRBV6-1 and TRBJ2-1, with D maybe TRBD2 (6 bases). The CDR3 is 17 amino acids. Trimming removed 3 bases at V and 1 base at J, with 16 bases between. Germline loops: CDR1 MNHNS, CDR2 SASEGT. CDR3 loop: CASSDNPTSRSYNEQFF. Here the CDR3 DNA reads TGTGCCAGCAGTGATAATCCCACTAGCCGGTCCTACAATGAGCAGTTCTTC.

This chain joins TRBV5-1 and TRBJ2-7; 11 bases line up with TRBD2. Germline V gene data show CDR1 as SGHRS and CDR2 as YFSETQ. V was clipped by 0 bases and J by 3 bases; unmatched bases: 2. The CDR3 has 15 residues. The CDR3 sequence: CASSLALAGGYEQYF. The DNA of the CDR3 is TGCGCCAGCAGCTTGGCGCTAGCGGGAGGCTACGAGCAGTACTTC.